This T cell receptor beta chain was sequenced during a study of blood T cell repertoires in COVID-19. Study details: Collection of acute and convalescent COVID-19 samples took place in the United States, Italy and Spain.

The germline V and J ends were trimmed by 3 bases and 8 bases, with 16 bases remaining between them. Germline V gene sequence: CDR1 MDHEN, CDR2 SYDVKM. The CDR3 length is 14 residues. Profiling relied on immunoSEQ multiplex PCR, and the TCRdb table lists in-frame clones only, not all of them. The table shows around 160,000 clones, with approximately 80% occurring only once. The clonotype comes from a man in his sixties with active or convalescent COVID-19. Sequencing used peripheral blood. The V call is TRBV28, the J call TRBJ2-5; maybe TRBD1 (5 bases). CDR3 sequence reads: CASSLGPSLSTQYF. The CDR3, as DNA: TGTGCCAGCAGTTTGGGGCCGTCCCTTTCCACCCAGTACTTC.